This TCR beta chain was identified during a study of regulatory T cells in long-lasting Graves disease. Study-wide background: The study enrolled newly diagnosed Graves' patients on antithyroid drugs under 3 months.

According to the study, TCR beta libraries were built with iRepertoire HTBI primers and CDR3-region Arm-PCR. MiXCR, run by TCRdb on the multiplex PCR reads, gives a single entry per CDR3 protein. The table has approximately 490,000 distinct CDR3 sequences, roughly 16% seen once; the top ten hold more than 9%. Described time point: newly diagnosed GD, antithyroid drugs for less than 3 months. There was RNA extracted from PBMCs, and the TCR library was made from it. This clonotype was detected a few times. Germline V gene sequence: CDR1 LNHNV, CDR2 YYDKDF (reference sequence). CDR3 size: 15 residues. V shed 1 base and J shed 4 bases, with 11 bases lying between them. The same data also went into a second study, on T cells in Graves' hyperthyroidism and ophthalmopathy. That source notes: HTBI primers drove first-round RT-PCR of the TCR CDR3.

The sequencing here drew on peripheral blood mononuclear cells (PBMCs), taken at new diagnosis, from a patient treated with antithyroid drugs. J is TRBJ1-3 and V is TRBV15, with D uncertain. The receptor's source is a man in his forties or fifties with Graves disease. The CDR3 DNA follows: TGTGCCACCAGCAGAGGCCCCCCAGAAGGAAACACCATATATTTT. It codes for CATSRGPPEGNTIYF.